These 30 T cell receptor beta chains originate from one sample sequenced in a study of shared clonotypes between healthy human individuals. CD45RO-negative CD8 cells positively selected for CCR7 made up the naive population, which excluded terminally differentiated effector memory CD45RA+ cells. Libraries were prepared by immunoSEQ multiplex PCR; TCRdb keeps only in-frame clonotypes and omits some of them. The sample yields about 1,800,000 clones, roughly 95% seen once. Sequenced input: naive CD8+ T cells sorted from blood. Receptor source: a man aged 18 to 30 in good health.

This clone was counted only a few times. Other DNA sequences of this sample code for an identical CDR3. The rearrangement uses TRBV27 and TRBJ1-1; D not certain. The V end was cut by 3 bases, the J end by 0 bases, with 5 bases between. CDR1 is MNHEY and CDR2 is SMNVEV in the germline V gene (reference sequence). There are 13 residues in the CDR3. The CDR3 sequence is CASSFGLNTEAFF. DNA of the CDR3: TGTGCCAGCAGTTTTGGGTTGAACACTGAAGCTTTCTTT.

This clone was counted a few times. The chain is built from TRBV7-9 and TRBJ2-2; D gene unclear. Germline V CDR1 and CDR2: SEHNR, FQNEAQ (reference sequence). The CDR3 length is 12 residues. The V end lost 1 base, the J end lost 6 bases, and 3 bases lay between the germline ends. The CDR3 nucleotides read TGTGCCAGCAGCTTAGAGGCCGGGGAGCTGTTTTTT. This encodes CASSLEAGELFF.

The chain carries TRBV4-1 and TRBJ2-7; 9 nucleotides match TRBD1. The CDR3 extends over 15 amino acids. Germline V gives CDR1 MGHRA, CDR2 YSYEKL. After removal of 0 bases from V and 6 bases from J, the junction contained 6 bases not matched to a gene. CDR3 region: CASSQEKTGGAEQYF. The CDR3 DNA is TGCGCCAGCAGCCAAGAAAAGACAGGGGGAGCCGAGCAGTACTTC.

The V call is TRBV19, the J call TRBJ2-2; D possibly corresponds to TRBD1 (5 bases). Germline CDR1 LNHDA, CDR2 SQIVND (reference sequence). This CDR3 has 12 amino acids. Trimming took off 6 bases at V and 7 bases at J, with 9 bases between the two ends. CDR3 in DNA: TGTGCCAGTAGGACGACAGACGGGGAGCTGTTTTTT. Translation: CASRTTDGELFF.

The gene calls are TRBV6-1 and TRBJ2-5; D ambiguous. Germline V CDR1 and CDR2: MNHNS, SASEGT. Trimming left V 3 bases short and J 3 bases short, with 17 bases between. The CDR3 is made up of 16 amino acids. The CDR3 sequence is CASSDSWLVPEETQYF. The CDR3 nucleotides are TGTGCCAGCAGTGATAGTTGGTTGGTCCCCGAAGAGACCCAGTACTTC.

This chain links TRBV29-1 with TRBJ1-2; D is perhaps TRBD1 (5 bases). The CDR3 has 13 amino acids. The germline V gene encodes CDR1 SQVTM and CDR2 ANQGSEA. V shed 3 bases and J shed 5 bases, with 13 bases lying between them. Written as DNA, the CDR3 is TGCAGCGTTGATCAGGGAATGGAATATGGCTACACCTTC. Amino acids: CSVDQGMEYGYTF.

The rearrangement links TRBV9 to TRBJ2-2; maybe TRBD2 (5 bases). Germline V gene sequence: CDR1 SGDLS, CDR2 YYNGEE. With 0 bases removed from V and 5 bases from J, the gap between germline ends came to 11 bases. This CDR3 has 15 residues. In nucleotides, the CDR3 is TGTGCCAGCAGCGTAGGCGTCCCGGGGACCGGGGAGCTGTTTTTT. Amino acids: CASSVGVPGTGELFF.

The rearrangement joins TRBV28 to TRBJ2-7; either TRBD1 or TRBD2 may supply D (5 bases each). Between the trimmed V and J ends, which lost 1 base and 1 base, there was a span of 14 bases. This CDR3 is 16 amino acids long. Germline lookup yields CDR1 MDHEN and CDR2 SYDVKM. The CDR3 DNA is TGTGCCAGCAGTTTATCATTGGGGGAGAGGTCCTACGAGCAGTACTTC. Residues: CASSLSLGERSYEQYF.

This rearrangement joins TRBV28 to TRBJ1-1; no reliable D call. Trimming took 2 bases from V and 3 from J, leaving 4 bases between them. Germline V lookup: CDR1 MDHEN, CDR2 SYDVKM. CDR3 size: 12 residues. The CDR3 region has the DNA TGTGCCAGCAGTTTAACGGACACTGAAGCTTTCTTT. Translated, it gives CASSLTDTEAFF. Filled out from reference TRBV28 and TRBJ1-1, the complete variable domain reads DVKVTQSSRYLVKRTGEKVFLECVQDMDHENMFWYRQDPGLGLRLIYFSYDVKMKEKGDIPEGYSVSREKKERFSLILESASTNQTSMYLCASSLTDTEAFFGQGTRLTVV.

This chain connects TRBV7-9 to TRBJ1-1; D possibly corresponds to TRBD1 (5 bases). V was clipped by 5 bases and J by 5 bases, with 15 bases between them. This CDR3 region has 14 residues. Germline V lookup: CDR1 SEHNR, CDR2 FQNEAQ (reference sequence). CDR3 in DNA: TGTGCCAGCAGCCTTGACCTGGGGGGAACTGAAGCTTTCTTT. It specifies CASSLDLGGTEAFF.

Comments on this clone: Other DNA sequences of this sample code for an identical CDR3. The chain combines TRBV4-1 with TRBJ1-2, with 7 bases lining up with TRBD1. From germline, CDR1 is MGHRA and CDR2 YSYEKL. The CDR3 contains 15 residues. After removal of 0 bases from V and 4 bases from J, the junction contained 5 bases not matched to a gene. CDR3 coding DNA: TGCGCCAGCAGCCAAGATTCGGGACAGCGCTATGGCTACACCTTC. Its protein is CASSQDSGQRYGYTF.

The CDR3, as DNA: TGTGCCAGCAGTTACTCGCGCAGGGAGATGAACACTGAAGCTTTCTTT. This codes for CASSYSRREMNTEAFF. The chain combines TRBV6-5 with TRBJ1-1; D may be TRBD1 (5 bases). Germline CDR1 and CDR2: MNHEY and SVGAGI. The CDR3 contains 16 residues. V shed 0 bases and J shed 0 bases, with 11 bases lying between them.

The rearrangement uses TRBV10-3 and TRBJ2-1; D possibly corresponds to TRBD1 (5 bases). Looked up from germline, CDR1 is ENHRY and CDR2 is SYGVKD. CDR3 length: 14 amino acids. Trimming stripped 6 bases from V and 2 bases from J, with 11 bases between. The CDR3 sequence: CAIRQGSPYNEQFF. The CDR3 nucleotides are TGTGCCATCAGGCAGGGTTCGCCCTACAATGAGCAGTTCTTC.

This chain connects TRBV7-9 to TRBJ2-5; possibly TRBD1 for D (6 bases). This CDR3 has 17 amino acids. The V end lost 5 bases, the J end lost 2 bases, and 21 bases lay between the germline ends. Germline assignment: CDR1 SEHNR and CDR2 FQNEAQ (reference sequence). The CDR3 spells CASSPSRGRGGQETQYF. CDR3 bases: TGTGCCAGCAGCCCCTCGCGTGGCAGGGGTGGTCAAGAGACCCAGTACTTC.

V is TRBV13 and J is TRBJ1-2; a possible D gene is TRBD1 (6 bases). V lost 5 bases to trimming and J lost 2 bases, with 15 bases between them. The V gene's germline CDR1 is PRHDT and CDR2 FYEKMQ (reference sequence). This CDR3 has 15 amino acids. The CDR3 nucleotides read TGTGCCAGCAGCCTACCGGCAGGGGACAACTATGGCTACACCTTC. This encodes CASSLPAGDNYGYTF.

About this clone: This sample includes further DNA sequences coding for the same CDR3. The CDR3 nucleotides read TGTGCCAGCAGTTTCGACACTGAAGCTTTCTTT. This codes for CASSFDTEAFF. This sequence joins TRBV28 and TRBJ1-1; D is unresolved. CDR3 length: 11 residues. Trimming removed 3 bases at V and 3 bases at J, with 2 bases between. Germline CDR1 MDHEN, CDR2 SYDVKM.

The V call is TRBV6-5, the J call TRBJ2-7; weak D call: TRBD1 (7 bases). Trimming left V 0 bases short and J 0 bases short, with 12 bases between. The germline CDR1 and CDR2 sequences are MNHEY and SVGAGI. This CDR3 region has 16 residues. The CDR3 DNA is TGTGCCAGCAGTTACTCGAGCAGGGGGGTCTCCTACGAGCAGTACTTC. Amino acids: CASSYSSRGVSYEQYF.

The chain is built from TRBV4-1 and TRBJ1-2; TRBD1 might be the D (6 bases). The germline V gene has CDR1 MGHRA and CDR2 YSYEKL. V dropped 4 bases and J dropped 2 bases, with 8 bases sitting between them. The CDR3 spans 13 residues. The CDR3 loop reads CASSLGQNYGYTF. Written as DNA, the CDR3 is TGCGCCAGCAGCCTCGGACAGAACTATGGCTACACCTTC.

The rearrangement uses TRBV29-1 and TRBJ2-3; D is unresolved. The germline V gene has CDR1 SQVTM and CDR2 ANQGSEA. V was pared by 6 bases and J by 2 bases, with 12 bases between. The CDR3 sequence is 13 residues long. CDR3 sequence: CSVPLANTDTQYF. DNA of the CDR3: TGCAGCGTGCCCCTTGCTAACACAGATACGCAGTATTTT.

The CDR3 DNA follows: TGTGCCAGCAGTGGAGGAGGACAGGGTTTTTTGGTATTAGAGACCCAGTACTTC. It specifies CASSGGGQGFLVLETQYF. This chain links TRBV2 with TRBJ2-5; 8 bases are a match to TRBD1. This CDR3 has 18 residues. Germline CDR1 SNHLY, CDR2 FYNNEI. The V gene end was trimmed by 4 bases and the J gene end by 4 bases; junction bases not matched to a gene: 17. The whole variable domain, remainder taken from reference TRBV2 and TRBJ2-5, is EPEVTQTPSHQVTQMGQEVILRCVPISNHLYFYWYRQILGQKVEFLVSFYNNEISEKSEIFDDQFSVERPDGSNFTLKIRSTKLEDSAMYFCASSGGGQGFLVLETQYFGPGTRLLVL.

The J gene is TRBJ2-3, the V gene TRBV27; TRBD2 matches 10 bases. Germline values: CDR1 MNHEY, CDR2 SMNVEV (reference sequence). V shed 5 bases, J shed 5 bases, and the junction held 7 bases outside the gene matches. The CDR3 extends over 15 amino acids. CDR3 in amino acids: CASSPLLAGIDTQYF. The CDR3, as DNA: TGTGCCAGCAGTCCCCTACTAGCGGGGATAGATACGCAGTATTTT.

About this clone: Other DNA sequences in the same sample also yield this CDR3. This chain uses TRBV10-3 with TRBJ1-5; D not certain. V dropped 8 bases and J dropped 2 bases, with 7 bases sitting between them. The germline CDR1 and CDR2 sequences are ENHRY and SYGVKD. CDR3 size: 12 residues. CDR3 DNA sequence: TGTGCCATCTCAGATGGCAATCAGCCCCAGCATTTT. It specifies CAISDGNQPQHF.

A single count supports this clone. This chain links TRBV5-6 with TRBJ2-5, with D perhaps matching TRBD1 (7 bases). Per the germline V gene, CDR1 is SGHDT and CDR2 is YYEEEE. Between the trimmed V and J ends, which lost 3 bases and 5 bases, there was a span of 17 bases. The CDR3 spans 15 residues. In nucleotides, the CDR3 is TGTGCCAGCAGCTCGGCAGGGGGGTCTTGGGAGACCCAGTACTTC. Protein: CASSSAGGSWETQYF.

The CDR3, as DNA: TGTGCCAGCAGTTTCCTCTCAGGGGAGGCTGGTCAGCCCCAGCATTTT. Protein: CASSFLSGEAGQPQHF. V gene TRBV28 combines with J gene TRBJ1-5, with D perhaps TRBD1 (6 bases). Germline loops: CDR1 MDHEN, CDR2 SYDVKM. The V end was cut by 3 bases, the J end by 6 bases, with 18 bases between. The CDR3 runs 16 residues.

The chain recombines TRBV5-1 with TRBJ2-3; D is perhaps TRBD2 (6 bases). There are 16 residues in the CDR3. V was shortened by 5 bases and J by 2 bases, with 18 bases between the two germline ends. Germline V gene data show CDR1 as SGHRS and CDR2 as YFSETQ. CDR3 loop: CASSYYPGLVTDTQYF. DNA of the CDR3: TGCGCCAGCAGTTATTACCCGGGACTCGTCACAGATACGCAGTATTTT. The full variable domain, rest sourced from reference TRBV5-1 and TRBJ2-3, is KAGVTQTPRYLIKTRGQQVTLSCSPISGHRSVSWYQQTPGQGLQFLFEYFSETQRNKGNFPGRFSGRQFSNSRSEMNVSTLELGDSALYLCASSYYPGLVTDTQYFGPGTRLTVL.

The chain has TRBV4-1 and TRBJ2-3, with unresolved D. V gave up 0 bases and J gave up 9 bases, with 10 bases separating them. The CDR3 consists of 13 residues. Germline CDR1 reads MGHRA; CDR2 reads YSYEKL. CDR3 coding DNA: TGCGCCAGCAGCCAAGATTTGAGTTACACGCAGTATTTT. Its translation is CASSQDLSYTQYF.

This chain joins TRBV9 and TRBJ2-7, with D tentatively TRBD1 (5 bases). The CDR3 consists of 14 residues. CDR1 and CDR2 from the germline V gene are SGDLS and YYNGEE. The ends were cut back, 3 bases at V and 5 bases at J, with 15 bases in the middle. This CDR3 is CASSGRGIGNEQYF. As DNA, the CDR3 is TGTGCCAGCAGCGGAAGGGGAATAGGGAACGAGCAGTACTTC.

For the CDR3, the DNA is TGCAGCTTCCACCCCGGGGCGGGACAGGAGATCAATAGCAATCAGCCCCAGCATTTT. Translation gives CSFHPGAGQEINSNQPQHF. The chain has TRBV29-1 and TRBJ1-5, with 8 bases fitting TRBD1. The V and J ends lost 8 bases and 0 bases, in that order; junction bases with no gene match: 21. This CDR3 contains 19 residues. CDR1 SQVTM and CDR2 ANQGSEA come from the germline V gene.

The chain has TRBV4-1 and TRBJ2-3; 10 positions match TRBD1. Germline V CDR1 and CDR2: MGHRA, YSYEKL. V shed 3 bases, J shed 5 bases, and the junction held 8 bases outside the gene matches. The CDR3 length is 16 residues. The CDR3 protein is CASSQGDRGVGDTQYF. CDR3 DNA: TGCGCCAGCAGCCAGGGGGACAGGGGTGTAGGAGATACGCAGTATTTT.

This chain links TRBV28 with TRBJ2-7; D is unclear. Germline CDR1 reads MDHEN; CDR2 reads SYDVKM. Trimming stripped 1 base from V and 6 bases from J, with 7 bases between. The CDR3 consists of 12 residues. The CDR3 reads CASSLSEVEQYF. In DNA form, the CDR3 reads TGTGCCAGCAGTTTATCAGAGGTCGAGCAGTACTTC.